The following is a T cell receptor beta chain sequence with its context. The data were produced by immunoSEQ multiplex PCR, yet TCRdb's version contains in-frame clones alone and is incomplete. This table holds hundreds of thousands of clones, 70% to 90% found once. The sample comes from a study of blood T cell repertoires in COVID-19. The wider study: Samples representing acute and convalescent COVID-19 were sourced from the United States, Italy and Spain. T cells, B-cell-depleted T cells, or PBMCs provided the cDNA or gDNA that served as material.

Trimming removed 7 bases from V and 6 bases from J, with 22 bases in between. The CDR3 extends over 15 amino acids. The germline V gene encodes CDR1 MNHEY and CDR2 SVGAGI. The specimen was peripheral blood. This sequence joins TRBV6-5 and TRBJ2-7, with D perhaps matching TRBD1 (8 bases). This TCR came from a young woman with acute or convalescent COVID-19. For the CDR3, the DNA is TGTGCCAGCACCTACCGGGGGGCAGGGGGCGCCGAGCAGTACTTC. This translates into CASTYRGAGGAEQYF.